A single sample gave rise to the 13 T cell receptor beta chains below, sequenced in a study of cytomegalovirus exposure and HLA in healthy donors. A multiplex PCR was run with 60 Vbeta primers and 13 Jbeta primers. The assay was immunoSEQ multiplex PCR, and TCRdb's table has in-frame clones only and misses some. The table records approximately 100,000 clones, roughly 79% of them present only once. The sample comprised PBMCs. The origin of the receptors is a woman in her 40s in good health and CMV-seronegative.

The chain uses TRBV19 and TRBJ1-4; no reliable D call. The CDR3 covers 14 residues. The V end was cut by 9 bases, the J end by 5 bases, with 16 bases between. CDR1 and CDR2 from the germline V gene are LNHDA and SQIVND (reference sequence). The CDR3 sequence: CASRPAQRNEKLFF. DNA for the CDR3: TGTGCCAGCCGCCCGGCACAGCGGAATGAAAAACTGTTTTTT.

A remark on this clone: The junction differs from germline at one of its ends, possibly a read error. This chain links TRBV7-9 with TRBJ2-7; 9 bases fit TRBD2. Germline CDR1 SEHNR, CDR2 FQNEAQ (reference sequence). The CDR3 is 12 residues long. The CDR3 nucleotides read TGTTCCAGCAGCGGGGGGTCCTACGAGCAGTACTTC. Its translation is CSSSGGSYEQYF.

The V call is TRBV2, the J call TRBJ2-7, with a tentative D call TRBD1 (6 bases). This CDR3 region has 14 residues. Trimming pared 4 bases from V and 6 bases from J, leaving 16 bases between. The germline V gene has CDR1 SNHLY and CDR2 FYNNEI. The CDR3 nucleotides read TGTGCCAGCAGTGTACAGGGTCCACGGGGCGAGCAGTACTTC. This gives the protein CASSVQGPRGEQYF.

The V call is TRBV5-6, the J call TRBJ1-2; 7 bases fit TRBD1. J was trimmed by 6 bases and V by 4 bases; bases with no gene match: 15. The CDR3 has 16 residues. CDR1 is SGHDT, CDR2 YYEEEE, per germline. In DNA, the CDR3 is TGTGCCAGCAGCCGAAATTATCGACAGGGTGTGGATGGCTACACCTTC. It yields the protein CASSRNYRQGVDGYTF.

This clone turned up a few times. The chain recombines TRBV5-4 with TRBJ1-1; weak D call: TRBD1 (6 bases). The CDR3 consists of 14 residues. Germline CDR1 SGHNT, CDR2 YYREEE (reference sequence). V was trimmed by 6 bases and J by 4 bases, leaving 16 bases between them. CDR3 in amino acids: CASTPEGVGTEAFF. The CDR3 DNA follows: TGTGCCAGCACTCCCGAGGGGGTGGGCACTGAAGCTTTCTTT.

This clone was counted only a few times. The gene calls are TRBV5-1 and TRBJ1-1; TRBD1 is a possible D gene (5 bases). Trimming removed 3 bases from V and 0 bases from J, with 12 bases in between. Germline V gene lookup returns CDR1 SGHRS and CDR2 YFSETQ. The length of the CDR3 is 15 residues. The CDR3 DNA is TGCGCCAGCAGCTGGGACTCTGGCATGAACACTGAAGCTTTCTTT. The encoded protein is CASSWDSGMNTEAFF.

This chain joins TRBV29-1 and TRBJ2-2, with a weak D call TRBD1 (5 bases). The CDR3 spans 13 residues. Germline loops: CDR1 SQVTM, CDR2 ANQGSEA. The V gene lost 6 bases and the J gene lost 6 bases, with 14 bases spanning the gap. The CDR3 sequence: CSVGDQGSGELFF. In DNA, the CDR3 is TGCAGCGTAGGAGACCAGGGTTCCGGGGAGCTGTTTTTT.

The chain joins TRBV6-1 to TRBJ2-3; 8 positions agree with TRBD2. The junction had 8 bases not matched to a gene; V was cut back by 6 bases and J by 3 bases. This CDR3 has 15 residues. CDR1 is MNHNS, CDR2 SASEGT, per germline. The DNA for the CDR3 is TGTGCCAGCAGCCTGACTAGCGCGGTAACAGATACGCAGTATTTT. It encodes CASSLTSAVTDTQYF.

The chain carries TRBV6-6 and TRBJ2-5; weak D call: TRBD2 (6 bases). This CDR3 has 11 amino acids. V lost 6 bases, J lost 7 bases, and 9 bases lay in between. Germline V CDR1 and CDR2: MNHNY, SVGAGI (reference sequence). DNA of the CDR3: TGTGCCAGCAGCGGCGGGGTGACCCAGTACTTC. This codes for CASSGGVTQYF.

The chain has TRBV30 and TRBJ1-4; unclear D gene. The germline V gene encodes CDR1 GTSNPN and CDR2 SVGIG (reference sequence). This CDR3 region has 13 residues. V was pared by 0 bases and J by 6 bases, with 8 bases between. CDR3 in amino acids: CAWSVRTDEKLFF. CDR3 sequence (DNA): TGTGCCTGGAGTGTACGAACGGATGAAAAACTGTTTTTT.

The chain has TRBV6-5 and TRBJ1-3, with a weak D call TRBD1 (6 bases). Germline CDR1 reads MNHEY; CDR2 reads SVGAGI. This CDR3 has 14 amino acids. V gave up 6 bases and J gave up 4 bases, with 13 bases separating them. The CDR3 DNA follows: TGTGCCAGCAGAACAGGGATTTCCGGAAACACCATATATTTT. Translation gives CASRTGISGNTIYF.

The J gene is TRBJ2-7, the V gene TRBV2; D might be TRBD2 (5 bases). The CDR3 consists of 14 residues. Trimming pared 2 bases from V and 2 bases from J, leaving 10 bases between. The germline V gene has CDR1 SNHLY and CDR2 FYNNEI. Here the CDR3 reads CASSERGQAYEQYF. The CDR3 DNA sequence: TGTGCCAGCAGTGAACGAGGGCAAGCCTACGAGCAGTACTTC.

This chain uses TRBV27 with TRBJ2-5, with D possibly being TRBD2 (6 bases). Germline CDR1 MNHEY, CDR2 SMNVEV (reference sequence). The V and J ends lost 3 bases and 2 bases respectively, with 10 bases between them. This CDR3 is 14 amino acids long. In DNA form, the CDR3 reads TGTGCCAGCAGTTTTCGGGGGTCGCAAGAGACCCAGTACTTC. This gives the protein CASSFRGSQETQYF.